These 15 T cell receptor beta chains came from one sample sequenced in a study of cytomegalovirus exposure and HLA in healthy donors (TCRdb year 2017). The library was built by means of the immunoSEQ multiplex PCR assay. For the multiplex PCR, a mixture combining 60 forward primers for TCR Vbeta segments and 13 reverse primers for TCR Jbeta segments was used. TCRdb re-hosts the immuneACCESS table, in-frame sequences only. Its copies lack some clones; in the studies checked, an unresolved V gene accounts for under half of them, and the cause for the rest is not known. A total of more than 95,000 clones appear in this sample, 15% of them only once. The top ten clonotypes cover 0.83% of the sample. The sequencing sample was made of PBMCs. These TCRs come from a female donor in good health and CMV-seronegative.

The rearrangement uses TRBV14 and TRBJ2-5; 8 bases are shared with TRBD1. Germline CDR1 is SGHDN and CDR2 is FVKESK. CDR3 length equals 15 residues. V lost 1 base and J lost 4; bases outside the gene matches: 5. The CDR3 nucleotides are TGTGCCAGCAGCCAAGCATCAGGGGGCGGAGAGACCCAGTACTTC. Translating it yields CASSQASGGGETQYF.

V gene TRBV30 combines with J gene TRBJ2-5; 7 nucleotides align to TRBD2. CDR3 size: 16 residues. V was pared by 3 bases and J by 5 bases, with 15 bases of the junction left unmatched. CDR1 and CDR2 (germline): GTSNPN, SVGIG (reference sequence). As DNA, the CDR3 is TGTGCCTGGAGCTTAGCGGGCAGCTTTCAAGCGGAGACCCAGTACTTC. Protein product: CAWSLAGSFQAETQYF.

The chain is built from TRBV5-6 and TRBJ2-1; maybe TRBD1 (6 bases). V lost 4 bases and J 3 bases, leaving 11 bases between the germline ends. The germline V gene has CDR1 SGHDT and CDR2 YYEEEE. The CDR3 length is 14 residues. CDR3: CASSRDTIYNEQFF. CDR3 nucleotide sequence: TGTGCCAGCAGCCGGGACACAATCTACAATGAGCAGTTCTTC.

The chain combines TRBV5-1 with TRBJ2-5; 8 bases line up with TRBD2. This CDR3 is 14 amino acids long. J was trimmed by 3 bases and V by 4 bases; bases with no gene match: 5. Germline V CDR1 and CDR2: SGHRS, YFSETQ. CDR3 sequence reads: CASSQVRGEETQYF. In DNA form, the CDR3 reads TGCGCCAGCAGCCAGGTGCGGGGGGAAGAGACCCAGTACTTC.

The chain uses TRBV6-1 and TRBJ1-5; TRBD1 matches at 8 bases. Per the germline V gene, CDR1 is MNHNS and CDR2 is SASEGT. V trimming: 10 bases; J trimming: 4 bases; junction bases outside the gene matches: 6. The CDR3 runs 13 residues. The CDR3 nucleotides are TGTGCCACAGACCGGGACAGGAATCAGCCCCAGCATTTT. The encoded protein is CATDRDRNQPQHF.

Only a few counts were recorded for this clone. This chain uses TRBV7-2 with TRBJ1-1; 8 bases match TRBD1. This CDR3 is 14 amino acids long. The V segment lost 7 bases and the J segment 1 base; nucleotides outside the gene matches: 5. Germline V CDR1 and CDR2: SGHTA, FQGNSA. In DNA form, the CDR3 reads TGTGCCAGCACCGCTGGACAGGGGAACACTGAAGCTTTCTTT. Translating it yields CASTAGQGNTEAFF. Full variable domain (rest looked up from reference TRBV7-2 and TRBJ1-1): GAGVSQSPSNKVTEKGKDVELRCDPISGHTALYWYRQSLGQGLEFLIYFQGNSAPDKSGLPSDRFSAERTGGSVSTLTIQRTQQEDSAVYLCASTAGQGNTEAFFGQGTRLTVV.

This clone appeared a single time. This chain joins TRBV7-6 and TRBJ2-1; D may be TRBD1 (5 bases). The germline V gene has CDR1 SGHVS and CDR2 FNYEAQ. The CDR3 totals 16 residues. The V and J ends lost 1 base and 4 bases respectively, with 14 bases between them. The CDR3 region has the DNA TGTGCCAGCAGCTTAGATCCCAGGGCTCTTTACAATGAGCAGTTCTTC. Its translation is CASSLDPRALYNEQFF.

The chain combines TRBV27 with TRBJ1-2; 8 bases fit TRBD1. CDR3 length: 13 amino acids. J gave up 3 bases and V 8 bases, and 5 bases lay outside the gene matches. CDR1 is MNHEY and CDR2 is SMNVEV in the germline V gene (reference sequence). CDR3 loop: CASATGVYYGYTF. The CDR3 DNA is TGTGCCAGCGCGACAGGGGTGTACTATGGCTACACCTTC.

This clone was counted a few times. The J gene is TRBJ1-1, the V gene TRBV19; D possibly corresponds to TRBD1 (6 bases). This CDR3 is built from 14 residues. Per germline, CDR1 LNHDA and CDR2 SQIVND (reference sequence). Trimming took 5 bases from V and 1 from J, leaving 11 bases between them. The CDR3 nucleotides read TGTGCCAGTAGTGGGGGCACTTGGAACACTGAAGCTTTCTTT. Translated: CASSGGTWNTEAFF.

This clone occurred a few times. This chain joins TRBV25-1 and TRBJ2-4; D perhaps matches TRBD1 (6 bases). Trimming took 7 bases from V and 1 from J, leaving 14 bases between them. Germline values: CDR1 MGHDK, CDR2 SYGVNS. The CDR3 spans 15 residues. This CDR3 reads CASTPPGDAKNIQYF. CDR3 nucleotide sequence: TGTGCCAGCACCCCTCCAGGGGATGCCAAAAACATTCAGTACTTC.

V usage is TRBV5-1 and J usage is TRBJ2-7; D possibly corresponds to TRBD2 (7 bases). CDR1 SGHRS and CDR2 YFSETQ come from the germline V gene. The CDR3 spans 17 residues. V was shortened by 0 bases and J by 5 bases, with 21 bases between the two germline ends. The CDR3 sequence is CASSLAFVGGGLHEQYF. CDR3 nucleotide sequence: TGCGCCAGCAGCTTGGCCTTCGTGGGGGGGGGCCTTCACGAGCAGTACTTC.

This clone was detected a few times. The chain is built from TRBV27 and TRBJ2-5, with 7 bases matching TRBD1. The CDR3 spans 15 residues. The germline V gene has CDR1 MNHEY and CDR2 SMNVEV (reference sequence). With 4 bases clipped from V and 5 bases from J, the junction kept 10 bases outside the gene matches. The CDR3: CASSSLKGAQETQYF. CDR3 bases: TGTGCCAGCAGTTCCCTGAAGGGGGCGCAGGAGACCCAGTACTTC.

This clone appeared a few times. The chain couples TRBV4-3 to TRBJ1-3; D uncertain. The CDR3 has 15 residues. V lost 1 base to trimming and J lost 0 bases, with 7 bases between them. The germline CDR1 and CDR2 sequences are LGHNA and YSLEER. The CDR3 here is CASSQGMSSGNTIYF. CDR3 DNA: TGCGCCAGCAGCCAAGGAATGAGCTCTGGAAACACCATATATTTT.

Only a few counts were recorded for this clone. The gene calls are TRBV4-3 and TRBJ2-1; D is perhaps TRBD2 (6 bases). The CDR3 spans 15 residues. Trimming removed 5 bases at V and 2 bases at J, with 13 bases between. CDR1 is LGHNA and CDR2 is YSLEER in the germline V gene. This CDR3 reads CASSKLAGTYNEQFF. The CDR3, as DNA: TGCGCCAGCAGCAAACTAGCTGGGACCTACAATGAGCAGTTCTTC.

This chain joins TRBV4-1 and TRBJ2-5; TRBD2 matches at 8 bases. The V segment lost 6 bases and the J segment 2 bases; nucleotides outside the gene matches: 2. CDR3 length: 13 residues. Germline V lookup: CDR1 MGHRA, CDR2 YSYEKL. The CDR3 DNA follows: TGCGCCAGCAGACCGGGGGGGCAAGAGACCCAGTACTTC. Translated, it gives CASRPGGQETQYF.